This is a list of T cell receptor beta chains from one sample in a study of low-dose radiotherapy and immunotherapy resistance in tumors. TCRdb re-called the reads with MiXCR, one entry per CDR3 protein. The data contain around 69,000 distinct CDR3 sequences, roughly 31% of them singletons. This sample comprised PBMCs, obtained before treatment. All receptors derive from a female donor with ovarian cancer. CDR3s include the opening cysteine and the closing phenylalanine or tryptophan. A D gene is named only where the DNA matches it firmly. A clone size is listed for some rows: how often the clone was seen (once, few, many), or a class if it is expanded.

abundance	j_gene	v_gene	d_gene	CDR3aa	CDR3nt
many	TRBJ2-3	TRBV28	TRBD1	CASSFGGQGLDTQYF	TGTGCCAGCAGTTTCGGGGGACAGGGTTTGGATACGCAGTATTTT
many	TRBJ1-1	TRBV20-1	.	CSARGGERGNTEAFF	TGCAGTGCTAGAGGAGGAGAAAGAGGGAACACTGAAGCTTTCTTT
many	TRBJ1-1	TRBV6-2/TRBV6-3	.	CASSGWAGNTEAFF	TGTGCCAGCAGTGGTTGGGCGGGGAACACTGAAGCTTTCTTT
many	TRBJ2-2	TRBV7-2	.	CASSEGLGLGIGELFF	TGTGCCAGCAGCGAAGGGCTGGGTCTCGGTATCGGGGAGCTGTTTTTT
many	TRBJ1-1	TRBV5-3	.	CASSLAGRTEAFF	TGTGCCAGCAGCTTAGCAGGGAGGACTGAAGCTTTCTTT
many	TRBJ2-3	TRBV11-2	TRBD2	CASSLTGGNGDTQYF	TGTGCCAGCAGCTTAACCGGGGGGAATGGGGATACGCAGTATTTT
many	TRBJ1-4	TRBV5-1	.	CASSLGFGGEKLFF	TGCGCCAGCAGCTTGGGTTTCGGCGGGGAAAAACTGTTTTTT
many	TRBJ1-2	TRBV21-1	.	CASSKVNRYWVLKGYTF	TGTGCCAGCAGCAAAGTTAATCGGTATTGGGTTCTGAAGGGCTACACCTTC
many	TRBJ2-5	TRBV7-2	TRBD2	CASSLGLAGVVHQETQYF	TGTGCCAGCAGCTTAGGTCTAGCGGGAGTGGTCCACCAAGAGACCCAGTACTTC
many	TRBJ1-5	TRBV19	.	CASSIGRQPQHF	TGTGCCAGTAGTATAGGTCGGCAGCCCCAGCATTTT
many	TRBJ1-3	TRBV7-2	.	CASSQPGDYSGNTIYF	TGTGCCAGCAGTCAGCCCGGGGACTACTCTGGAAACACCATATATTTT
few	TRBJ2-3	TRBV24-1	.	CATSDSVSKPQTDTQYF	TGTGCCACCAGTGATTCCGTTTCGAAGCCACAGACAGATACGCAGTATTTT
many	TRBJ2-1	TRBV10-2	TRBD2	CASSEQGLAGDREQFF	TGCGCCAGCAGTGAGCAGGGTCTAGCGGGAGATAGAGAGCAGTTCTTC
many	TRBJ2-1	TRBV5-4	.	CASSSRGADNEQFF	TGTGCCAGCAGCTCCCGGGGCGCCGATAATGAGCAGTTCTTC
.	TRBJ2-5	TRBV3-1	.	CASSLGTTRETQYF	TGTGCCAGCAGCCTAGGTACCACACGGGAGACCCAGTACTTC
.	TRBJ2-1	TRBV5-3	TRBD2	CASSLGLAGSYNEQFF	TGTGCCAGCAGCTTGGGCCTAGCGGGCTCCTACAATGAGCAGTTCTTC
many	TRBJ2-1	TRBV6-2/TRBV6-3	TRBD2	CASSPVTASGYSNEQFF	TGTGCCAGCAGTCCGGTTACGGCTAGCGGGTACTCCAATGAGCAGTTCTTC